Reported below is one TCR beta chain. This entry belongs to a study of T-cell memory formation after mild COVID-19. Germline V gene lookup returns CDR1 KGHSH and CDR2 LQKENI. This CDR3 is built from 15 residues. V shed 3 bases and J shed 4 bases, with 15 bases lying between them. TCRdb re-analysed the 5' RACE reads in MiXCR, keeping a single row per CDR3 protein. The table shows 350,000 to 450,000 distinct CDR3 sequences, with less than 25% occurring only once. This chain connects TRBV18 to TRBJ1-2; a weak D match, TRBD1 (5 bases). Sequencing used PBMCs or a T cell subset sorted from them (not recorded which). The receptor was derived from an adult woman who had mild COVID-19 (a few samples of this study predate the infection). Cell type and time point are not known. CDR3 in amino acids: CASSPSREASYGYTF. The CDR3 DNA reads TGTGCCAGCTCACCTAGCAGGGAAGCTTCCTATGGCTACACCTTC.